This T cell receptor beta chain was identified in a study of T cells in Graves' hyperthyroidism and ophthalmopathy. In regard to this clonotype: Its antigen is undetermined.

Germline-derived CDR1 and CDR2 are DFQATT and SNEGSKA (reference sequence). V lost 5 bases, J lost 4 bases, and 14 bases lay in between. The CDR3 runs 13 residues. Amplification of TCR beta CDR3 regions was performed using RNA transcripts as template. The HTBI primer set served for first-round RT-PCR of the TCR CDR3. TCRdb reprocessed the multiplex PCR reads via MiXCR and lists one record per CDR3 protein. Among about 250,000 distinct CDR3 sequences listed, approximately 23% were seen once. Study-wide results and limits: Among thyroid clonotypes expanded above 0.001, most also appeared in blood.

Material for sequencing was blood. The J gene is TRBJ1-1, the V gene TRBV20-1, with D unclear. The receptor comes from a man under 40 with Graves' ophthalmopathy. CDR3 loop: CSARRVVGTEAFF. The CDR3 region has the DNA TGCAGTGCTCGACGGGTGGTCGGCACTGAAGCTTTCTTT.